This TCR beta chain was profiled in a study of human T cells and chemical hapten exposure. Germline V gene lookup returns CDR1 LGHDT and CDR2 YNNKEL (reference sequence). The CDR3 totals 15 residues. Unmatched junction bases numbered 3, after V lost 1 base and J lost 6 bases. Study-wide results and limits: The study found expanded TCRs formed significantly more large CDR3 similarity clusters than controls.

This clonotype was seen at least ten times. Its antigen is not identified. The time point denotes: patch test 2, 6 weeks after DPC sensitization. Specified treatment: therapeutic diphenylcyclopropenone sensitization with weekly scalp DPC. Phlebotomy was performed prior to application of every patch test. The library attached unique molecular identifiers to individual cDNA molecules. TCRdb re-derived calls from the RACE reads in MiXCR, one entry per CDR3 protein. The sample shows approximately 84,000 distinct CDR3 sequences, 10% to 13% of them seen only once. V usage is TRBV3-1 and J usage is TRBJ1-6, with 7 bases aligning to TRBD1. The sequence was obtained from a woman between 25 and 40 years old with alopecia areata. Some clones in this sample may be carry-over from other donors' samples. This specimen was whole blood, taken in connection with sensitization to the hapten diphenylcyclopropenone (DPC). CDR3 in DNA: TGTGCCAGCAGCCAAGCGACAGGGAGTAATTCACCCCTCCACTTT. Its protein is CASSQATGSNSPLHF.